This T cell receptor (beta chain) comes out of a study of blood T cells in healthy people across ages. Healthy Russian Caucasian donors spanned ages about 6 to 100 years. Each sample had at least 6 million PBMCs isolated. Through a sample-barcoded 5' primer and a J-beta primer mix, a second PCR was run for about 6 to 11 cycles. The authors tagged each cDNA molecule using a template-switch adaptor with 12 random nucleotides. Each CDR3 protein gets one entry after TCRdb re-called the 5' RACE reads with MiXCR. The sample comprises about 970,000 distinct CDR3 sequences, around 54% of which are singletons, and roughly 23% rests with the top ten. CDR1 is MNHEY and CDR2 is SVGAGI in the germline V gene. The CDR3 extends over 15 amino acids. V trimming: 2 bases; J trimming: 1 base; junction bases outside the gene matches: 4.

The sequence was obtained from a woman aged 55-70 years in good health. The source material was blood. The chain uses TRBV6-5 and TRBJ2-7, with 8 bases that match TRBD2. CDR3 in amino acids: CASSYAGGESYEQYF. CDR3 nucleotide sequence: TGTGCCAGCAGTTACGCGGGGGGAGAATCCTACGAGCAGTACTTC.